This T cell receptor beta chain was obtained from a study of blood T cell repertoires in COVID-19. Study context: PBMCs, B-cell-depleted T cells, or T cells provided the cDNA or gDNA that made up the material.

In its sample, this clone was seen once. The CDR3 spans 13 residues. Trimming removed 1 base at V and 4 bases at J, with 5 bases between. Germline loops: CDR1 MNHNS, CDR2 SASEGT. Some clones are missing from TCRdb's copy, which holds only in-frame ones; the method was immunoSEQ multiplex PCR. The sample contains some 120,000 clones, approximately 77% of which appear only once. The specimen sequenced was peripheral blood. V gene TRBV6-1 combines with J gene TRBJ1-5; no clear D. The receptor comes from a man older than 75 with acute or convalescent COVID-19. The CDR3 bases are TGTGCCAGCAGTGAAGTTCTTAATCAGCCCCAGCATTTT. Its protein product is CASSEVLNQPQHF.